This T cell receptor beta chain was retrieved from a study of T cells in Graves' hyperthyroidism and ophthalmopathy (dated by TCRdb to between 2019 and 2020). Turning to the overall study: Peripheral blood samples were taken at the time of initial diagnosis, prior to any treatment. A discovery cohort of approximately 100 patients, roughly 45 with Graves' ophthalmopathy and over 55 with stable Graves' hyperthyroidism, was used to find distinguishing TCR V-J signatures. Whether ophthalmopathy could be predicted prospectively was tested in an independent validation cohort made up of approximately 19 hyperthyroidism patients plus 17 patients who later progressed to ophthalmopathy. For training and testing, the 100 or so patients in the discovery cohort were randomly divided in a 7:3 ratio. Thyroid tissue and blood T-cell repertoires from six Graves' hyperthyroidism patients were also compared in the study. After sampling, hyperthyroidism patients received methimazole starting at 30 mg daily, and ophthalmopathy patients received high-dose intravenous methylprednisolone. The paper describes TCR Vbeta CDR3 sequencing of 135 peripheral blood samples, made up of 43 ophthalmopathy patients, more than 70 hyperthyroidism patients and approximately 17 progressor patients. On the study overall, not on this receptor specifically: In cross-validation, a model built on a 13 V-J signature told ophthalmopathy apart from stable hyperthyroidism with 87.88% sensitivity and 81% to 82% specificity, and in testing the same model reached 80%/75%. During validation, the model predicted progression to ophthalmopathy a median of about 6.5 months ahead of onset, with around 71% sensitivity and roughly 75% specificity. Most expanded thyroid clonotypes (frequency above 0.001) were also detected in blood, a finding suggesting that blood repertoires may reflect thyroid immune responses. No statistical method was used to fix the sample size in advance, and group allocation was not hidden from the investigators.

Based on the germline V gene, the CDR1 and CDR2 sequences are SGHVS and FQNEAQ. V is shortened by 3 bases, J by 1 base, and the region joining them spans 7 bases. There are 13 amino acids in the CDR3, from cysteine to phenylalanine inclusive. Here the CDR3 DNA is all that survives: 39 bases in frame from base 1. This clonotype showed up many times. It lacks a known antigen. No base quality information exists; no much larger clone differs at one position. Graves' hyperthyroidism was defined as stable when no progression to ophthalmopathy occurred over 18 months of follow-up. The hyperthyroidism patients were between 18 and 65 years old and newly diagnosed, with a disease duration of less than 2 months. The study excluded patients with uncontrolled infections, other autoimmune diseases, pregnancy or lactation. Diagnoses relied on clinical symptoms, serum thyroxine and TRAb, thyroid ultrasound and orbital computed tomography. PBMCs were isolated from 7.5 to 10 ml of fresh peripheral blood by Ficoll-Paque density gradient centrifugation. Trizol reagent was used to extract total RNA, and RNA quality was then checked on an Agilent 2100 Bioanalyzer.

Amplification of TCR beta CDR3 regions was carried out from RNA transcripts. The TCR CDR3 was subjected to a first round of RT-PCR using the HTBI primer set and the Qiagen OneStep RT-PCR kit. The libraries were constructed in a second round of multiplex PCR and then size-selected and purified. Sequencing of the libraries was done on an Illumina HiSeq2000 using paired-end 100 bp reads. As for the original processing: SOAPnuke was used to process the raw data, removing reads that contained adapters or uncalled bases, had a mean Phred below 15, or lacked an exact match to the constant primer or identifier. High-quality paired reads were merged using COPE v1.2.5, and each unique nucleotide sequence was defined as a clonotype. Clonotypes were aligned to IMGT TRBV, TRBD and TRBJ reference segments using MiTCR v1.1. Analysis was restricted to V-J combinations with a frequency above 0.0001, which covered about 99% of repertoires. The TCS score was defined as the ratio of F50 (clonal expansion) to E x V (chaos), calculated using BLOSUM62-based TCRdist between CDR3 peptides within each V-J. Welch's t-statistics and random forest reduced approximately 520 V-J features to 13, which were used in a naive Bayes classifier (R e1071). The raw public reads went through TCRdb reprocessing: fastp at Q25, MiXCR clone calling, in-frame beta chains kept. Identical CDR3 protein sequences are pooled into one entry, listed with their most common genes and DNA. The authors' filters were not applied to this entry. This sample gives hundreds of thousands of distinct CDR3 sequences in total; 14% of them show up just once. The ten top clones hold 9.5% to 13% of the sample.

This sequence uses TRBV7-8 and TRBJ2-7; confidence is insufficient to name the D gene. This sequence was found in a woman aged 18-35 years with Graves' hyperthyroidism. Source material: blood. The CDR3 region has the sequence CASSFKGSYEQYF. The base sequence is TGTGCCAGCAGCTTTAAAGGTTCCTACGAGCAGTACTTC.